These 25 T cell receptor beta chains share one sample of origin, sequenced in a study of PD-L1 blockade in urothelial cancer. Libraries were prepared by immunoSEQ multiplex PCR; TCRdb keeps only in-frame clonotypes and omits some of them. The data show some 35,000 clones, 90% seen once. The sample was PBMCs, taken around atezolizumab (anti-PD-L1) treatment. The receptors were gathered from a man between 65 and 85 years old with urothelial cancer.

The CDR3: CASSFQDRVNYGYTF. DNA of the CDR3: TGTGCCAGCAGTTTTCAGGACAGGGTGAACTATGGCTACACCTTC. The J gene is TRBJ1-2, the V gene TRBV28, with 8 bases lining up with TRBD1. CDR1 is MDHEN and CDR2 is SYDVKM in the germline V gene. J gave up 2 bases and V 3 bases, and 5 bases lay outside the gene matches. The CDR3 has 15 residues.

The count of this clone is one. One end of the junction fails to match germline, which may point to a read error. The chain joins TRBV11-2 to TRBJ2-7; 7 nucleotides match TRBD1. The CDR3 loop spans 14 amino acids. Germline V CDR1 and CDR2: SGHAT, FQNNGV. DNA of the CDR3: TGTGCCAGCAACCCAACAGGGGCGCTTCCTCGTTTGGGTTTC. Amino acid sequence: CASNPTGALPRLGF.

The DNA for the CDR3 is TGTGCCAGCAGCTTAGCGGGAGAACGGGTCGAGCAGTACTTC. This sequence encodes CASSLAGERVEQYF. The chain has TRBV11-2 and TRBJ2-7, with D possibly being TRBD2 (6 bases). The CDR3 length is 14 residues. Trimming took off 1 base at V and 6 bases at J, with 13 bases between the two ends. CDR1 is SGHAT, CDR2 FQNNGV, per germline.

The chain joins TRBV7-2 to TRBJ2-7; 7 bases fit TRBD2. The CDR3 is 15 amino acids. CDR1 SGHTA and CDR2 FQGNSA come from the germline V gene. V dropped 5 bases and J dropped 0; count of bases not matched to a gene: 7. CDR3 sequence (DNA): TGTGCCAGCAGCAGCGGTAGCGGGTTCTCCTACGAGCAGTACTTC. As protein: CASSSGSGFSYEQYF. Variable domain in full (rest from reference TRBV7-2 and TRBJ2-7): GAGVSQSPSNKVTEKGKDVELRCDPISGHTALYWYRQSLGQGLEFLIYFQGNSAPDKSGLPSDRFSAERTGGSVSTLTIQRTQQEDSAVYLCASSSGSGFSYEQYFGPGTRLTVT.

V is TRBV5-1 and J is TRBJ2-1; 9 nucleotides line up with TRBD2. The germline CDR1 and CDR2 sequences are SGHRS and YFSETQ. The CDR3 is 17 amino acids. V dropped 0 bases and J dropped 0; count of bases not matched to a gene: 4. The CDR3 nucleotides read TGCGCCAGCAGCTTGGGACTAGCGGTAACCTCCTACAATGAGCAGTTCTTC. Its protein product is CASSLGLAVTSYNEQFF.

V gene TRBV4-1 combines with J gene TRBJ2-1, with 10 nucleotides matching TRBD1. This CDR3 is built from 16 residues. V shed 6 bases and J 2 bases; nucleotides not matched to a gene: 7. The germline V gene encodes CDR1 MGHRA and CDR2 YSYEKL. DNA for the CDR3: TGCGCCAGCAGAGGGACAGGGGATTTCACCTACAATGAGCAGTTCTTC. This sequence encodes CASRGTGDFTYNEQFF.

The chain employs TRBV10-1 and TRBJ2-2; no firm D call. CDR1 and CDR2 (germline): WNHNN, SYGVQD (reference sequence). Trimming removed 2 bases from V and 5 bases from J, with 6 bases in between. CDR3 length: 13 amino acids. DNA for the CDR3: TGCGCCAGCAGTGAGCTTCGGACCGGGGAGCTGTTTTTT. Amino acid sequence: CASSELRTGELFF.

The chain carries TRBV28 and TRBJ1-5; 7 nucleotides match TRBD1. Germline V lookup: CDR1 MDHEN, CDR2 SYDVKM. J was trimmed by 7 bases and V by 3 bases; bases with no gene match: 12. The CDR3 is made up of 16 amino acids. The CDR3 sequence is CASSLSYRGLRQPQHF. The CDR3 bases are TGTGCCAGCAGTTTGAGCTACAGGGGATTGCGCCAGCCCCAGCATTTT.

This rearrangement joins TRBV7-6 to TRBJ2-7, with TRBD2 matching 7 bases. CDR1 SGHVS and CDR2 FNYEAQ come from the germline V gene. The V and J ends lost 1 base and 7 bases, in that order; junction bases with no gene match: 7. The CDR3 has 14 residues. The CDR3 DNA reads TGTGCCAGCAGCTTAGTTAGCGGGTTTGGGGAGCAGTACTTC. This gives the protein CASSLVSGFGEQYF.

This clone is a singleton in its sample. J is TRBJ1-1 and V is TRBV5-4, with TRBD1 as a possible D gene (6 bases). Germline values: CDR1 SGHNT, CDR2 YYREEE (reference sequence). V dropped 1 base and J dropped 2 bases, with 12 bases sitting between them. The CDR3 sequence is 15 residues long. This CDR3 is CASSLLAGVNTEAFF. The CDR3 DNA is TGTGCCAGCAGCTTGCTCGCAGGGGTCAACACTGAAGCTTTCTTT.

V usage is TRBV6-5 and J usage is TRBJ2-7; D is undetermined. The CDR3 has 12 residues. Germline V gene data show CDR1 as MNHEY and CDR2 as SVGAGI. Trimming took off 8 bases at V and 7 bases at J, with 15 bases between the two ends. The CDR3 DNA sequence: TGTGCCAGCCGCTCTTTAGTCCGGGAGCAGTACTTC. It specifies CASRSLVREQYF.

V and J are TRBV2 and TRBJ2-7, with 7 nucleotides matching TRBD1. This CDR3 comprises 10 residues. Germline CDR1 reads SNHLY; CDR2 reads FYNNEI. The ends lost 8 bases at V and 12 bases at J; junction bases unmatched: 7. For the CDR3, the DNA is TGTGCCAGCCAGTTGACAGGGCCGTACTTC. Residues: CASQLTGPYF.

The chain couples TRBV28 to TRBJ2-7; D might be TRBD1 (5 bases). Germline values: CDR1 MDHEN, CDR2 SYDVKM. CDR3 size: 14 residues. The V and J ends lost 3 bases and 6 bases respectively, with 15 bases between them. The CDR3 here is CASSFWTQEGEQYF. DNA for the CDR3: TGTGCCAGCAGTTTTTGGACACAGGAAGGCGAGCAGTACTTC.

The V call is TRBV4-1, the J call TRBJ1-3; D not resolved. This CDR3 has 16 residues. Trimming stripped 0 bases from V and 0 bases from J, with 9 bases between. Looked up from germline, CDR1 is MGHRA and CDR2 is YSYEKL. The CDR3 loop is CASSQDTGVSGNTIYF. CDR3 coding DNA: TGCGCCAGCAGCCAAGACACGGGTGTCTCTGGAAACACCATATATTTT.

Details on this clone: Other DNA sequences in the sample encode the same CDR3. The rearrangement links TRBV6-1 to TRBJ1-5, with 7 bases aligning to TRBD1. The J segment lost 0 bases and the V segment lost 4 bases, leaving 3 bases of the junction unmatched. This CDR3 is built from 15 residues. The germline V gene has CDR1 MNHNS and CDR2 SASEGT. The CDR3 protein is CASSGGQSSNQPQHF. The DNA of the CDR3 is TGTGCCAGCAGTGGGGGACAGAGTAGCAATCAGCCCCAGCATTTT.

This clone has more than one count but fewer than ten. The chain uses TRBV19 and TRBJ1-1; D is possibly TRBD1 (5 bases). This CDR3 has 13 residues. Trimming pared 3 bases from V and 3 bases from J, leaving 8 bases between. In germline, CDR1 is LNHDA, CDR2 SQIVND (reference sequence). CDR3: CASSIGGYTEAFF. The CDR3 DNA is TGTGCCAGTAGTATTGGGGGGTACACTGAAGCTTTCTTT. The full variable domain, completed using reference TRBV19 and TRBJ1-1, is DGGITQSPKYLFRKEGQNVTLSCEQNLNHDAMYWYRQDPGQGLRLIYYSQIVNDFQKGDIAEGYSVSREKKESFPLTVTSAQKNPTAFYLCASSIGGYTEAFFGQGTRLTVV.

This clone was observed once. The chain is built from TRBV7-3 and TRBJ2-5; D is possibly TRBD2 (6 bases). The CDR3 is 13 amino acids. Germline V CDR1 and CDR2: SGHTA, FQGTGA. Trimming left V 5 bases short and J 9 bases short, with 16 bases between. As DNA, the CDR3 is TGTGCCAGCAGCCCCGGGGGACCCGGGGCCCAGTACTTC. Protein product: CASSPGGPGAQYF.

Only a few counts were recorded for this clone. The genes are TRBV18 and TRBJ1-1; no firm D call. The V end lost 4 bases, the J end lost 3 bases, and 9 bases lay between the germline ends. There are 13 residues in the CDR3. Germline CDR1 and CDR2: KGHSH and LQKENI. The CDR3 here is CASSLGGDTEAFF. The CDR3 region has the DNA TGTGCCAGCTCACTTGGCGGGGACACTGAAGCTTTCTTT.

The genes are TRBV7-2 and TRBJ2-1, with 8 nucleotides matching TRBD2. With V trimmed by 3 bases and J by 4 bases, 11 bases remained unmatched. CDR1 is SGHTA, CDR2 FQGNSA, per germline. The CDR3 covers 17 residues. In DNA, the CDR3 is TGTGCCAGCAGCTTTATTTCCGGGAGGGTCGGTTACAATGAGCAGTTCTTC. Protein: CASSFISGRVGYNEQFF.

The rearrangement joins TRBV29-1 to TRBJ1-2; no definite D call. This CDR3 has 12 residues. CDR1 is SQVTM and CDR2 is ANQGSEA in the germline V gene. V was cut by 1 base and J by 7 bases, with 10 bases left in between. CDR3 sequence (DNA): TGCAGCGTTGAAGCGGGAGTAGGTGGCTACACCTTC. Its protein product is CSVEAGVGGYTF.

V gene TRBV28 combines with J gene TRBJ2-1, with 12 positions matching TRBD2. Germline V lookup: CDR1 MDHEN, CDR2 SYDVKM. The CDR3 has 17 residues. With 6 bases clipped from V and 11 bases from J, the junction kept 17 bases outside the gene matches. The CDR3 DNA is TGTGCCAGCAGGGAGACGGGACTAGCGGGCAGGGCCCCCCAGCAGTTCTTC. As protein: CASRETGLAGRAPQQFF.

This clone was detected once. The chain recombines TRBV28 with TRBJ2-2, with 10 positions matching TRBD1. Germline values: CDR1 MDHEN, CDR2 SYDVKM. Trimming removed 7 bases from V and 3 bases from J; junction bases left unmatched: 2. The CDR3 runs 14 residues. For the CDR3, the DNA is TGTGCCAGCAAAGGGACAGGGGACACCGGGGAGCTGTTTTTT. This sequence encodes CASKGTGDTGELFF.

This chain connects TRBV13 to TRBJ2-1; tentative D call: TRBD1 (6 bases). The CDR3 consists of 16 residues. CDR1 PRHDT and CDR2 FYEKMQ come from the germline V gene (reference sequence). Trimming shortened V by 4 bases and J by 5 bases, and 18 bases separated the two germline ends. This chain's CDR3 is CASSYTLQGRHNEQFF. The CDR3 region has the DNA TGTGCCAGCAGCTATACCTTACAGGGAAGACACAATGAGCAGTTCTTC. The complete variable domain, with remaining parts taken from reference TRBV13 and TRBJ2-1, reads AAGVIQSPRHLIKEKRETATLKCYPIPRHDTVYWYQQGPGQDPQFLISFYEKMQSDKGSIPDRFSAQQFSDYHSELNMSSLELGDSALYFCASSYTLQGRHNEQFFGPGTRLTVL.

This clone occurred once. The genes are TRBV9 and TRBJ2-3, with TRBD2 matching 7 bases. V gave up 2 bases and J gave up 2 bases; unmatched junction bases: 5. The CDR3 length is 15 residues. Germline V lookup: CDR1 SGDLS, CDR2 YYNGEE. The CDR3 protein is CASSVGLEPTDTQYF. The CDR3, as DNA: TGTGCCAGCAGCGTTGGACTAGAACCCACAGATACGCAGTATTTT.

As DNA, the CDR3 is TGTGCCAGTCACTCGGGATTCCACTCAAAAGAGACCCAGTACTTC. This gives the protein CASHSGFHSKETQYF. The V and J genes are TRBV19 and TRBJ2-5; tentative D call: TRBD2 (5 bases). The germline gives CDR1 LNHDA, CDR2 SQIVND (reference sequence). This CDR3 comprises 15 residues. V lost 8 bases and J lost 3, with 19 bases in between.